These 21 T cell receptor beta chains came from one sample sequenced in a study of T cells in Graves' hyperthyroidism and ophthalmopathy. Amplification of TCR beta CDR3 regions was performed using RNA transcripts as template. When the TCR CDR3 underwent first-round RT-PCR, the HTBI primer set was used. MiXCR, applied by TCRdb to the multiplex PCR reads, yields one record per CDR3 protein. The sample lists around 690,000 distinct CDR3 sequences; less than 25% were seen once. Input material: blood. These receptors were taken from a young man with Graves' ophthalmopathy.

This clonotype was seen a few times. The chain employs TRBV20-1 and TRBJ2-1; D ambiguous. The CDR3 runs 15 residues. CDR1 and CDR2 from the germline V gene are DFQATT and SNEGSKA (reference sequence). Trimming removed 0 bases at V and 4 bases at J, with 13 bases between. The CDR3: CSARDRGIGYNEQFF. CDR3 DNA: TGCAGTGCTAGAGATCGTGGCATCGGGTACAATGAGCAGTTCTTC.

There are many counts of this clonotype. This chain connects TRBV11-2 to TRBJ2-7, with D perhaps matching TRBD2 (6 bases). Germline V gene sequence: CDR1 SGHAT, CDR2 FQNNGV. This CDR3 is built from 14 residues. The ends were cut back, 5 bases at V and 4 bases at J, with 15 bases in the middle. The CDR3 here is CASSEGLTSYEQYF. CDR3 DNA sequence: TGTGCCAGCAGCGAAGGACTAACCAGTTACGAGCAGTACTTC.

This clonotype was counted many times. J is TRBJ2-5 and V is TRBV12-3 or TRBV12-4; a weak D match, TRBD2 (7 bases). The CDR3 has 13 amino acids. V lost 3 bases to trimming and J lost 7 bases, with 12 bases between them. The CDR3 loop is CASSFGGRPTQYF. CDR3 DNA sequence: TGTGCCAGCAGTTTCGGGGGGCGGCCGACCCAGTACTTC.

This clonotype was seen repeatedly, ten times or more. The chain joins TRBV6-1 to TRBJ1-2; TRBD1 is a possible D gene (6 bases). Per the germline V gene, CDR1 is MNHNS and CDR2 is SASEGT. Trimming shortened V by 6 bases and J by 10 bases, and 15 bases separated the two germline ends. The CDR3 extends over 12 amino acids. CDR3 bases: TGTGCCAGCAGGGAACAGGGTGAAGCCTACACCTTC. As protein: CASREQGEAYTF.

The J gene is TRBJ2-7, the V gene TRBV7-9; 9 bases map to TRBD1. Losses at the gene ends were 2 bases for V and 5 bases for J; bases not matched to a gene: 7. The CDR3 is 15 residues long. CDR1 is SEHNR, CDR2 FQNEAQ, per germline (reference sequence). As DNA, the CDR3 is TGTGCCAGCAGCTTAAGGCTGGGACAGGGCCACGAGCAGTACTTC. It yields the protein CASSLRLGQGHEQYF.

This clonotype was counted a few times. The chain couples TRBV2 to TRBJ2-7, with TRBD2 matching over 13 bases. V shed 6 bases, J shed 7 bases, and the junction held 6 bases outside the gene matches. CDR1 is SNHLY and CDR2 is FYNNEI in the germline V gene. This CDR3 region has 14 residues. CDR3 sequence: CASRELAGGGEQYF. The CDR3 DNA follows: TGTGCCAGCAGGGAACTAGCGGGAGGGGGTGAGCAGTACTTC. Using reference TRBV2 and TRBJ2-7 for the parts outside the CDR3, the full variable domain is EPEVTQTPSHQVTQMGQEVILRCVPISNHLYFYWYRQILGQKVEFLVSFYNNEISEKSEIFDDQFSVERPDGSNFTLKIRSTKLEDSAMYFCASRELAGGGEQYFGPGTRLTVT.

The J gene is TRBJ1-4, the V gene TRBV10-1; D is uncertain. The V end lost 5 bases, the J end lost 7 bases, and 17 bases lay between the germline ends. CDR1 is WNHNN and CDR2 is SYGVQD in the germline V gene (reference sequence). CDR3 length equals 15 residues. The CDR3: CASSPATKVVEKLFF. The CDR3 coding sequence is TGCGCCAGCAGTCCAGCAACAAAGGTAGTTGAAAAACTGTTTTTT.

This clonotype was seen at least ten times. The junction does not match germline at one end; this may be a read error. The V gene is TRBV12-3 or TRBV12-4, the J gene TRBJ2-5, with a tentative D call TRBD2 (5 bases). The CDR3 has 14 residues. For the CDR3, the DNA is TGTGCCAGCAGCTTAGGAGGCAGCCAAGAGACCCAGTACTTC. Its protein product is CASSLGGSQETQYF.

This clonotype was observed many times. At one boundary the junction diverges from the germline segment, which might be a read error. The chain couples TRBV5-1 to TRBJ2-5; TRBD1 matches at 11 bases. CDR3 length equals 14 residues. Germline V gene sequence: CDR1 SGHRS, CDR2 YFSETQ. The CDR3 loop is CASSSGQGAETQYF. DNA of the CDR3: TGTGCCAGCAGTTCCGGACAGGGGGCGGAGACCCAGTACTTC.

The rearrangement uses TRBV7-9 and TRBJ1-3; no definite D call. This CDR3 is 16 amino acids long. V lost 3 bases and J lost 2, with 14 bases in between. The V gene's germline CDR1 is SEHNR and CDR2 FQNEAQ (reference sequence). The CDR3 bases are TGTGCCAGCAGCTTTTGGGAGAGTATGACTGGAAACACCATATATTTT. Translated: CASSFWESMTGNTIYF.

Concerning this clonotype itself: A read error may account for a junction end that differs from germline. V is TRBV5-1 and J is TRBJ1-1, with 7 bases that match TRBD1. In germline, CDR1 is SGHRS, CDR2 YFSETQ. The CDR3 has 15 amino acids. The CDR3 sequence is CASSTHRGVNTEAFF. Written as DNA, the CDR3 is TGTGCCAGCAGCACCCACAGGGGCGTGAACACTGAAGCTTTCTTT. The full variable domain, rest sourced from reference TRBV5-1 and TRBJ1-1, is KAGVTQTPRYLIKTRGQQVTLSCSPISGHRSVSWYQQTPGQGLQFLFEYFSETQRNKGNFPGRFSGRQFSNSRSEMNVSTLELGDSALYLCASSTHRGVNTEAFFGQGTRLTVV.

This clonotype appeared many times. In DNA, the CDR3 is TGTGCCAGCAGTTTAGTCGAGACTAGGAATGAGCAGTTCTTC. It is translated as CASSLVETRNEQFF. The V gene is TRBV12-3 or TRBV12-4, the J gene TRBJ2-1; tentatively, D is TRBD2 (6 bases). The germline V and J ends were trimmed by 1 base and 7 bases, with 11 bases remaining between them. The CDR3 consists of 14 residues.

The genes are TRBV6-1 and TRBJ1-4; 9 nucleotides match TRBD1. In germline, CDR1 is MNHNS, CDR2 SASEGT. CDR3 length: 13 residues. Trimming at V came to 7 bases and at J to 5 bases, leaving 2 bases not matched to a gene. The CDR3 DNA reads TGTGCCAGCAAAGGGACAGGGAATGAAAAACTGTTTTTT. Its translation is CASKGTGNEKLFF.

This clonotype was picked up many times. The chain links TRBV20-1 to TRBJ2-1; 7 bases map to TRBD2. The CDR3 consists of 13 residues. V was pared by 3 bases and J by 9 bases, with 8 bases of the junction left unmatched. Germline CDR1 is DFQATT and CDR2 is SNEGSKA (reference sequence). The CDR3 reads CSASGLWGGEQFF. In DNA, the CDR3 is TGCAGTGCTAGTGGCCTCTGGGGGGGTGAGCAGTTCTTC.

This clonotype was seen a handful of times. This chain uses TRBV27 with TRBJ1-4; no firm D call. The CDR3 is 15 amino acids. V was shortened by 2 bases and J by 3 bases, with 10 bases between the two germline ends. CDR1 and CDR2 from the germline V gene are MNHEY and SMNVEV (reference sequence). CDR3 bases: TGTGCCAGCAGTTTAGGGGTTAGCCCTAATGAAAAACTGTTTTTT. Translating gives CASSLGVSPNEKLFF. The full variable domain, rest sourced from reference TRBV27 and TRBJ1-4, is EAQVTQNPRYLITVTGKKLTVTCSQNMNHEYMSWYRQDPGLGLRQIYYSMNVEVTDKGDVPEGYKVSRKEKRNFPLILESPSPNQTSLYFCASSLGVSPNEKLFFGSGTQLSVL.

The chain carries TRBV28 and TRBJ1-2; no firm D call. In germline, CDR1 is MDHEN, CDR2 SYDVKM. The length of the CDR3 is 15 residues. Trimming removed 5 bases at V and 4 bases at J, with 17 bases between. CDR3 coding DNA: TGTGCCAGCAGTCCCGGGGAGGGAGGATTCTATGGCTACACCTTC. Its protein product is CASSPGEGGFYGYTF.

About this clonotype itself: One junction end disagrees with the germline gene, perhaps due to a read error. The chain is built from TRBV19 and TRBJ2-5; D is unclear. This CDR3 is 16 amino acids long. Germline CDR1 reads LNHDA; CDR2 reads SQIVND (reference sequence). The CDR3 nucleotides are TGTGCCAGTAGTCATCGCCGGGCGATGTACCAAGAGACCCAGTGCTTC. Protein sequence: CASSHRRAMYQETQCF.

This clonotype was seen many times. This chain uses TRBV28 with TRBJ2-5; 7 bases fit TRBD1. The germline V gene encodes CDR1 MDHEN and CDR2 SYDVKM. V gave up 6 bases and J gave up 2 bases; unmatched junction bases: 6. This CDR3 comprises 14 residues. The CDR3 protein is CASSYRDRQETQYF. In DNA, the CDR3 is TGTGCCAGCAGCTACCGGGACAGACAAGAGACCCAGTACTTC.

The chain links TRBV6-2 or TRBV6-3 to TRBJ1-2; 10 bases are a match to TRBD1. This CDR3 is 14 amino acids long. V shed 8 bases and J 4 bases; nucleotides not matched to a gene: 7. Germline values: CDR1 MNHEY, CDR2 SVGEGT. The CDR3 loop is CASGDRGRGYGYTF. CDR3 nucleotide sequence: TGTGCCAGCGGCGACAGGGGGCGCGGCTATGGCTACACCTTC.

This clonotype was seen once. This likely comes from a read error, as the CDR3 has no conserved phenylalanine or tryptophan at its end. The V and J genes are TRBV27 and TRBJ2-2; 7 bases are a match to TRBD1. Germline assignment: CDR1 MNHEY and CDR2 SMNVEV (reference sequence). The V segment lost 6 bases and the J segment 1 base; nucleotides outside the gene matches: 5. The CDR3 is made up of 15 amino acids. The CDR3 bases are TGTGCCAGCAGGGTAGGGACAGTGAACACCGGGGAGCTGTTTTTG. Residues: CASRVGTVNTGELFL.

The chain joins TRBV20-1 to TRBJ2-3, with 9 nucleotides matching TRBD2. The CDR3 runs 14 residues. Germline CDR1 DFQATT, CDR2 SNEGSKA (reference sequence). With V trimmed by 5 bases and J by 5 bases, 8 bases remained unmatched. The CDR3 loop reads CSAVYSGSGDTQYF. The CDR3 DNA follows: TGCAGTGCTGTTTATAGCGGGAGTGGAGATACGCAGTATTTT.